This TCR beta chain was recorded in a study of T-cell reconstitution after alpha-beta-depleted transplantation in children. Study-wide points: Most T-cell counts and diversity one year after the transplant came from T cells that were newly produced.

Trimming pared 3 bases from V and 12 bases from J, leaving 12 bases between. The CDR3 runs 12 residues. The germline V gene encodes CDR1 DFQATT and CDR2 SNEGSKA (reference sequence). Preparing the TCRbeta library involved the use of unique molecular identifiers. TCRdb fed the PCR reads into MiXCR, producing one record per CDR3 protein. The top ten clones hold just over 35% of a sample with around 580,000 distinct CDR3 sequences, over 25% of them seen once. In regard to this clonotype: The target antigen is unknown.

The TCR sequence derives from a boy younger than two with Wiskott-Aldrich syndrome, due to receive a stem cell transplant. The sequencing here drew on PBMCs, taken before TCRalphabeta/CD19-depleted stem cell transplant. This sequence joins TRBV20-1 and TRBJ1-6; tentatively, D is TRBD1 (5 bases). CDR3 nucleotides: TGCAGTGCTAGCGGGGCCAGCGAACCCCTCCACTTT. Its translation is CSASGASEPLHF.